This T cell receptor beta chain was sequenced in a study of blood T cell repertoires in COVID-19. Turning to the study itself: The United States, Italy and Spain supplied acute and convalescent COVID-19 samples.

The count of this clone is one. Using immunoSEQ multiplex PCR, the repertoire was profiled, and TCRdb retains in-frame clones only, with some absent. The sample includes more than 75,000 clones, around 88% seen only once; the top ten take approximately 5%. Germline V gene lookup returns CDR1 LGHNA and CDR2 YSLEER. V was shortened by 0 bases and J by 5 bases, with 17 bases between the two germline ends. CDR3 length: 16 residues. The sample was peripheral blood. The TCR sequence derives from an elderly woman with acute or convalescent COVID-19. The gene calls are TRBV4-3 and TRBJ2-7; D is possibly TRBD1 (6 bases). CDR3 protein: CASSQDTTGFIHEQYF. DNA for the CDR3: TGCGCCAGCAGCCAAGATACAACAGGGTTTATCCACGAGCAGTACTTC.